This TCR beta chain was found in a study of T cell clusters in autoimmune cytopenias. Study in general: The median distinct TRB clonotype count was a few thousand per sample, from a median around 49,000 reads. Study-level results: Comparing secondary cytopenia with chronic lymphocytic leukemia showed no cluster-lack signature, apparently masked by lymphoma repertoire. Primary autoimmune cytopenia patients appeared to lack physiological T cell clusters present in healthy donors. No experiment has yet validated the function of the T cell clusters defined in silico.

Each sample's input was 200 to 300 ng genomic DNA, 30,000 to 45,000 genome equivalents. As regards this clonotype: Its antigen is undetermined.

One tube held mixed TRB-A and TRB-B primer pools for touch-down PCR. TCRdb reanalyzed the multiplex PCR reads and collapses them to one entry per CDR3 protein, without DNA. The sample includes about 5,900 distinct CDR3 sequences. Source material: peripheral blood. The sequence derives from a human donor with an autoimmune cytopenia or autoimmune hepatitis (not recorded which).

CDR3: CAWSRLASNQPQHF. This chain joins TRBV30 and TRBJ1-5. CDR1 and CDR2 from the germline V gene are GTSNPN and SVGIG (reference sequence). The CDR3 has 14 residues. Combining the CDR3 with reference TRBV30 and TRBJ1-5 gives the whole variable domain SQTIHQWPATLVQPVGSPLSLECTVEGTSNPNLYWYRQAAGRGLQLLFYSVGIGQISSEVPQNLSASRPQDRQFILSSKKLLLSDSGFYLCAWSRLASNQPQHFGDGTRLSIL.